The rows below give T cell receptor beta chains drawn from one sample of a study of T cell responses to AZD1222 COVID-19 vaccine. This table comes from immunoSEQ multiplex PCR, and its TCRdb copy is limited to in-frame clones, with some not included. The data contain under 200,000 clones, roughly 91% of them singletons. The material sequenced was peripheral blood, taken 28 days after the second AZD1222 dose. The receptors derive from an adult who received the AZD1222 COVID-19 vaccine. CDR3s include the opening cysteine and the closing phenylalanine or tryptophan. Each record gives: clone size, CDR3 length, V gene, D gene, J gene, CDR3 protein, CDR3 DNA. A D gene is named only where the DNA matches it firmly. Clone size appears in some rows only: once, few, many, or a class for an expanded clone.

>once|16|TRBV2|TRBD2|TRBJ2-3
CASSERGLPSTDTQYF
TGTGCCAGCAGTGAGAGGGGACTACCCAGCACAGATACGCAGTATTTT
>.|13|TRBV28|.|TRBJ2-3
CASIRIGTDTQYF
TGTGCCAGCATACGAATAGGCACAGATACGCAGTATTTT
>.|15|TRBV7-8|.|TRBJ2-3
CASSLRDSRADTQYF
TGTGCCAGCAGTCTCCGGGACTCTCGCGCAGATACGCAGTATTTT
>.|15|TRBV6-2/TRBV6-3|TRBD2|TRBJ2-4
CASSFAIAGTKFQYF
TGTGCCAGCAGTTTTGCCATCGCCGGGACTAAGTTTCAGTACTTC
>.|15|TRBV25-1|.|TRBJ2-3
CASSATGVGTDTQYF
TGTGCCAGCAGTGCCACCGGCGTTGGAACAGATACGCAGTATTTT
>.|10|TRBV20-1|.|TRBJ2-5
CSAKNSTQYF
TGCAGTGCTAAGAACAGTACCCAGTACTTC
>.|17|TRBV28|.|TRBJ1-5
CASSLFPSRGRAQPQHF
TGTGCCAGCAGTTTATTTCCCTCTCGGGGGAGAGCTCAGCCCCAGCATTTT
>.|15|TRBV9|.|TRBJ1-4
CASSVTGIFGEKLFF
TGTGCCAGCAGCGTAACAGGGATCTTTGGCGAAAAACTGTTTTTT
>.|17|TRBV19|TRBD1|TRBJ1-6
CASSIQGQGAPNSPLHF
TGTGCCAGTAGTATTCAGGGACAGGGGGCGCCGAATTCACCCCTCCACTTT
>.|15|TRBV5-5|TRBD2|TRBJ2-1
CASQRGDGSHNEQFF
TGTGCCAGCCAACGGGGGGACGGGTCGCACAATGAGCAGTTCTTC
>.|18|TRBV3-1/TRBV3-2|TRBD2|TRBJ2-3
CASSQVRASGSITDTQYF
TGTGCCAGCAGCCAAGTTCGGGCTAGCGGGAGTATAACAGATACGCAGTATTTT
>.|16|TRBV10-3|TRBD1|TRBJ2-7
CAISEPGTALTYEQYF
TGTGCCATCAGTGAGCCCGGGACAGCTCTCACCTACGAGCAGTACTTC
>.|15|TRBV6-5|TRBD1|TRBJ1-2
CASSPGDRGTYGYTF
TGTGCCAGCAGCCCCGGGGACAGGGGAACCTATGGCTACACCTTC
>.|15|TRBV7-7|.|TRBJ2-5
CASSLRRGGQETQYF
TGTGCTAGCAGCCTTAGGAGGGGGGGGCAAGAGACCCAGTACTTC
>.|14|TRBV6-6|TRBD1|TRBJ2-7
CASSTGTGSGEQYF
TGTGCCAGCAGTACCGGGACAGGGTCGGGGGAGCAGTACTTC
>.|13|TRBV16|.|TRBJ1-2
CASSQGRETGYTF
TGTGCCAGCAGCCAAGGCAGGGAAACTGGCTACACCTTC
>.|16|TRBV9|.|TRBJ2-5
CASSVVGSGGVETQYF
TGTGCCAGCAGCGTAGTAGGTAGCGGAGGGGTGGAGACCCAGTACTTC
>.|11|TRBV28|.|TRBJ1-4
CAGGLGEKLFF
TGTGCGGGAGGGTTGGGTGAAAAACTGTTTTTT
>once|16|TRBV6-2/TRBV6-3|TRBD2|TRBJ2-7
CASSTATSGTQFEQYF
TGTGCCAGCAGTACTGCGACTAGCGGAACGCAGTTCGAGCAGTACTTC
>.|12|TRBV28|.|TRBJ1-5
CASSFAGQPQHF
TGTGCCAGCAGTTTTGCTGGTCAGCCCCAGCATTTT
>.|12|TRBV2|.|TRBJ1-2
CASSESGAGYTF
TGTGCCAGCAGTGAAAGTGGGGCGGGCTACACCTTC
>.|19|TRBV7-8|TRBD2|TRBJ2-1
CASSLAQASGSITYNEQFF
TGTGCCAGCAGCTTAGCGCAGGCTAGCGGGTCGATAACCTACAATGAGCAGTTCTTC
>.|15|TRBV28|.|TRBJ1-5
CASSRHRDSNQPQHF
TGTGCCAGCAGCCGCCACAGAGATAGCAATCAGCCCCAGCATTTT
>.|13|TRBV11-3|.|TRBJ2-5
CASSLGPEGTQYF
TGTGCCAGCAGCTTAGGTCCTGAAGGGACCCAGTACTTC
>.|19|TRBV24-1|TRBD2|TRBJ2-2
CATSDFGGRALSNTGELFF
TGTGCCACCAGTGATTTCGGCGGGAGGGCCCTTAGCAACACCGGGGAGCTGTTTTTT
>.|17|TRBV7-3|TRBD2|TRBJ2-1
CASSRPLPGGSSGEQFF
TGTGCCAGCAGCCGCCCCCTCCCTGGCGGGAGTTCCGGTGAGCAGTTCTTC
>.|15|TRBV4-3|.|TRBJ2-7
CASSQFSGLNYEQYF
TGCGCCAGCAGCCAATTTTCCGGACTGAACTACGAGCAGTACTTC
>once|15|TRBV4-3|TRBD1|TRBJ1-2
CASSQVKQGLYGYTF
TGCGCCAGCAGCCAAGTGAAACAGGGGCTCTATGGCTACACCTTC
>few|14|TRBV7-2|TRBD1|TRBJ1-4
CASSWGQGVEKLFF
TGTGCCAGCAGCTGGGGACAGGGGGTCGAAAAACTGTTTTTT
>.|16|TRBV2|.|TRBJ2-7
CASSEEQPRLSYEQYF
TGTGCCAGCAGTGAAGAACAGCCCCGACTCTCCTACGAGCAGTACTTC
>few|15|TRBV5-6|TRBD1|TRBJ1-2
CASSLLGQGSGGYTF
TGTGCCAGCAGCTTGTTGGGACAGGGGTCCGGTGGCTACACCTTC
>.|14|TRBV2|TRBD2|TRBJ2-3
CASSELAGEDTQYF
TGTGCCAGCAGCGAACTAGCGGGAGAAGATACGCAGTATTTT
>.|15|TRBV21-1|.|TRBJ2-5
CASTWTGLAIKTQYF
TGTGCCAGCACCTGGACGGGACTAGCGATTAAGACCCAGTACTTC
>once|16|TRBV4-2|.|TRBJ2-1
CASSQDKADSYNEQFF
TGTGCCAGCAGCCAAGATAAGGCGGACTCCTACAATGAGCAGTTCTTC
>.|15|TRBV27|TRBD1|TRBJ2-1
CASSFLTGARNEQFF
TGTGCCAGCAGTTTTTTGACAGGGGCTCGAAATGAGCAGTTCTTC
>.|14|TRBV5-6|.|TRBJ2-7
CASRSGGGTYEQYF
TGTGCCAGCAGATCAGGGGGAGGGACCTACGAGCAGTACTTC
>once|15|TRBV28|.|TRBJ1-5
CASRPFIGEIQPQHF
TGTGCCAGCAGGCCTTTCATAGGAGAGATTCAGCCCCAGCATTTT
>.|16|TRBV27|TRBD1|TRBJ2-2
CASSLSVQGASGELFF
TGTGCCAGCAGTTTATCGGTACAGGGGGCAAGCGGGGAGCTGTTTTTT
>.|16|TRBV9|TRBD2|TRBJ2-1
CASSVNVRGGSNEQFF
TGTGCCAGCAGCGTAAACGTGAGGGGAGGGTCCAATGAGCAGTTCTTC
>.|15|TRBV6-5|.|TRBJ2-2
CASSYVGSLTGELFF
TGTGCCAGCAGTTACGTAGGTAGCCTGACCGGGGAGCTGTTTTTT
>once|15|TRBV5-5|TRBD2|TRBJ2-1
CASSILAGELHEQFF
TGTGCCAGCAGCATACTAGCGGGAGAACTTCATGAGCAGTTCTTC
>.|13|TRBV3-1/TRBV3-2|.|TRBJ2-1
CASSQGPDNEQFF
TGTGCCAGCAGCCAAGGTCCAGACAATGAGCAGTTCTTC
>.|14|TRBV30|.|TRBJ2-6
CALDRSSGANVLTF
TGTGCCCTTGACCGGAGCTCTGGGGCCAACGTCCTGACTTTC
>.|14|TRBV25-1|.|TRBJ1-1
CASSASGRNTEAFF
TGTGCCAGCAGTGCAAGCGGCAGGAACACTGAAGCTTTCTTT
>.|15|TRBV28|TRBD2|TRBJ2-1
CASRNPSGGYNEQFF
TGTGCCAGCAGAAACCCTAGCGGGGGCTACAATGAGCAGTTCTTC
>few|11|TRBV14|.|TRBJ2-5
CASSQDETQYF
TGTGCCAGCAGCCAAGATGAGACCCAGTACTTC
>.|14|TRBV21-1|.|TRBJ2-7
CASSLVPGPYEQYF
TGTGCCAGCAGCCTAGTCCCGGGCCCCTACGAGCAGTACTTC
>few|14|TRBV6-5|TRBD1|TRBJ2-7
CASSPGQEPYEQYF
TGTGCCAGCAGCCCGGGACAGGAGCCCTACGAGCAGTACTTC
>.|18|TRBV27|TRBD2|TRBJ2-2
CASSSKDLSGRRVRELFF
TGTGCCAGCAGTTCTAAAGACCTTAGCGGGAGAAGGGTCCGGGAGCTGTTTTTT
>.|15|TRBV7-2|.|TRBJ2-1
CASSTAGARDGEQFF
TGTGCCAGCAGCACCGCCGGGGCTCGGGATGGTGAGCAGTTCTTC